One and the same sample provided the 5 T cell receptor beta chains below, sequenced in a study of blood T cell repertoires in COVID-19. The table came from immunoSEQ multiplex PCR; TCRdb's copy has only in-frame clones and leaves some out. The profile shows about 130,000 clones, 90% of them singletons. Sequenced input: peripheral blood. Every receptor here comes from a middle-aged man with active COVID-19.

This clone was counted a single time. The chain employs TRBV6-5 and TRBJ2-3; a possible D gene is TRBD1 (6 bases). V lost 4 bases, J lost 0 bases, and 11 bases lay in between. Germline lookup yields CDR1 MNHEY and CDR2 SVGAGI. The CDR3 runs 15 residues. The CDR3 bases are TGTGCCAGCAGTTCACAGGGCATAAGCACAGATACGCAGTATTTT. Its protein product is CASSSQGISTDTQYF.

Comment on this clone: A much larger clone is a single base away; this may be a read error. The J gene is TRBJ1-3, the V gene TRBV6-5; D may be TRBD1 (5 bases). Per germline, CDR1 MNHEY and CDR2 SVGAGI. Trimming took 6 bases from V and 3 from J, leaving 9 bases between them. The CDR3 sequence is 13 residues long. Here the CDR3 reads CASSQTVGNTIYF. Written as DNA, the CDR3 is TGTGCCAGCAGCCAGACAGTTGGAAACACCATATATTTT.

This clone showed up just a few times. V and J are TRBV7-9 and TRBJ2-1, with TRBD1 as a possible D gene (5 bases). Germline V gene lookup returns CDR1 SEHNR and CDR2 FQNEAQ (reference sequence). V lost 6 bases and J lost 0, with 18 bases in between. The CDR3 has 17 residues. In DNA form, the CDR3 reads TGTGCCAGCAGTCAAACAGGAACCTTTAGCTCCTACAATGAGCAGTTCTTC. It is translated as CASSQTGTFSSYNEQFF.

This chain links TRBV27 with TRBJ2-3, with 9 bases aligning to TRBD1. With 5 bases clipped from V and 3 bases from J, the junction kept 9 bases outside the gene matches. From germline, CDR1 is MNHEY and CDR2 SMNVEV (reference sequence). This CDR3 contains 16 residues. CDR3: CASSGQGLDGTDTQYF. The CDR3 region has the DNA TGTGCCAGCAGTGGACAGGGGCTGGACGGGACAGATACGCAGTATTTT.

The J gene is TRBJ2-7, the V gene TRBV6-5, with 7 bases aligning to TRBD1. Looked up from germline, CDR1 is MNHEY and CDR2 is SVGAGI. V lost 5 bases to trimming and J lost 3 bases; unmatched junction nucleotides: 4. This CDR3 region has 13 residues. DNA of the CDR3: TGTGCCAGCAGTCGGGACAGAGTCTACGAGCAGTACTTC. Amino acids: CASSRDRVYEQYF.